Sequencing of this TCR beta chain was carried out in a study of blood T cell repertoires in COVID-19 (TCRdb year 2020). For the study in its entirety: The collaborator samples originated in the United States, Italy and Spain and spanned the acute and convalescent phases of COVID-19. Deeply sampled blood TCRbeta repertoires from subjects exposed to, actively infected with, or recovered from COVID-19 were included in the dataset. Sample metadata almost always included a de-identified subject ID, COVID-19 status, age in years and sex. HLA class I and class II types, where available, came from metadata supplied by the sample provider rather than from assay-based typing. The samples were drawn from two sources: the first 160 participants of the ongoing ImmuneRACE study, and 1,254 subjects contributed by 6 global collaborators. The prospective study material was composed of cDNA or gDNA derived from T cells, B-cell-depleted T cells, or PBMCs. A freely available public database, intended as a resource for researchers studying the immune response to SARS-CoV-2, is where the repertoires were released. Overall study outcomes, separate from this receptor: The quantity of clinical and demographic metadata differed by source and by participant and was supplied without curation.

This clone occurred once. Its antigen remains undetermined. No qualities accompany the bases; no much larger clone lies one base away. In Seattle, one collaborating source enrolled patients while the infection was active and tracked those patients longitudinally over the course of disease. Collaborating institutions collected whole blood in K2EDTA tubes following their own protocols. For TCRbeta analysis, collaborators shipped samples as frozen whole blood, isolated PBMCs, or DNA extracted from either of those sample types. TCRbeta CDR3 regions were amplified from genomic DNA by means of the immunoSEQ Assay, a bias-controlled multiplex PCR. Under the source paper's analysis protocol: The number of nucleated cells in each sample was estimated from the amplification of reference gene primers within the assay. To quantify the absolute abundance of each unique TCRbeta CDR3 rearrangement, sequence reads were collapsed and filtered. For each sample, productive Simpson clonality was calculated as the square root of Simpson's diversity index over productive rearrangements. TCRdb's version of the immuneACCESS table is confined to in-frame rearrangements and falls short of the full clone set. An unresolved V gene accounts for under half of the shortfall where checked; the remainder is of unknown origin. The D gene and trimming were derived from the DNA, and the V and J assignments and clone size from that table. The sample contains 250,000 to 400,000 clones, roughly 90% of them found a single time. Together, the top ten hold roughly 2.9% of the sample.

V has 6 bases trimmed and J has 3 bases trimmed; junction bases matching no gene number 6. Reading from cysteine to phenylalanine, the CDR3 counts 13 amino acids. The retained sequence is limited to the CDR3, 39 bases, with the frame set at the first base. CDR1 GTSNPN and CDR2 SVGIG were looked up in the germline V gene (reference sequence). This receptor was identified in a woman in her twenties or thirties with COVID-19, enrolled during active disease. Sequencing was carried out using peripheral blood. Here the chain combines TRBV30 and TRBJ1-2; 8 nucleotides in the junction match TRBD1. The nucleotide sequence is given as TGTGCCTGCAATCAGGGGGCACACTATGGCTACACCTTC. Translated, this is CACNQGAHYGYTF.